This TCR beta chain is drawn from a study of cytomegalovirus exposure and HLA in healthy donors. The primer mix had 60 Vbeta and 13 Jbeta primers. Using immunoSEQ multiplex PCR, the repertoire was profiled, and TCRdb retains in-frame clones only, with some absent. There are about 150,000 clones in the sample; roughly 82% occur only once, and around 6.6% lies in the top ten. The germline V gene has CDR1 LGHNA and CDR2 YNFKEQ. This CDR3 contains 21 residues. With 4 bases clipped from V and 2 bases from J, the junction kept 15 bases outside the gene matches. The J gene is TRBJ2-6, the V gene TRBV4-2; 12 bases fit TRBD2. The sequenced material came from PBMCs. This clonotype was obtained from a woman in her forties or fifties in good health and CMV-seropositive. The CDR3, as DNA: TGTGCCAGCAGCCCCTCCTACCGACTAGCGGGGGACGCTGCTGGGGCCAACGTCCTGACTTTC. Its protein product is CASSPSYRLAGDAAGANVLTF.